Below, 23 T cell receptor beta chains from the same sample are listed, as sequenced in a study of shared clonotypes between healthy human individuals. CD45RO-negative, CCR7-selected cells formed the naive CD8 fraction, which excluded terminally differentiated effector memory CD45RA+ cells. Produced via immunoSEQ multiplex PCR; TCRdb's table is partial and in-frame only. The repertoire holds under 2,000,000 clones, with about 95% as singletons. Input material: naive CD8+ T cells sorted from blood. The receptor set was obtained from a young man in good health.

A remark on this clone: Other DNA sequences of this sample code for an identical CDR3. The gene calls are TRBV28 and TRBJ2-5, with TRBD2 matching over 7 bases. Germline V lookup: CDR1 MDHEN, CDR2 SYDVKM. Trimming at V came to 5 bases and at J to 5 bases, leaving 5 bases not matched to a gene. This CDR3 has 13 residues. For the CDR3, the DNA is TGTGCCAGCAGTCTCCAGGGAGGGGAGACCCAGTACTTC. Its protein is CASSLQGGETQYF.

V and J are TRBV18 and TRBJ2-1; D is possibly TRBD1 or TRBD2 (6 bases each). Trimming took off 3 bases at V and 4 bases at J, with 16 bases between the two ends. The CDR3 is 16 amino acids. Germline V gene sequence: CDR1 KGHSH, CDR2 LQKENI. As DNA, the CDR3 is TGTGCCAGCTCACCGTCGAGGGGGGACGGGTACAATGAGCAGTTCTTC. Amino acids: CASSPSRGDGYNEQFF.

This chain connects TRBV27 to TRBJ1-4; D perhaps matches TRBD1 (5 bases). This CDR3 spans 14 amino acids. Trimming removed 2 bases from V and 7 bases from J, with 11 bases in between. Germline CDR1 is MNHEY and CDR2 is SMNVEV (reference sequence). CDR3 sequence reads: CASSLRGEGEKLFF. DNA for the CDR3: TGTGCCAGCAGTTTACGGGGGGAGGGTGAAAAACTGTTTTTT.

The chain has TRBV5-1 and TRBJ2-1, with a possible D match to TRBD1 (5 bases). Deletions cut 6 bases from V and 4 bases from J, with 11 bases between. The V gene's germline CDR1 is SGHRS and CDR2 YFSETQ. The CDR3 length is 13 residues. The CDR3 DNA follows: TGCGCCAGCACAGGGAATACTTACAATGAGCAGTTCTTC. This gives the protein CASTGNTYNEQFF.

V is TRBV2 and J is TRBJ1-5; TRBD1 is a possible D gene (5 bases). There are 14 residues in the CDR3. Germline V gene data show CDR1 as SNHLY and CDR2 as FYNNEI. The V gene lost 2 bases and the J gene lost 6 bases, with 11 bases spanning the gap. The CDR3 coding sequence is TGTGCCAGCAGTGAAACAGGTATGAGTCAGCCCCAGCATTTT. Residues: CASSETGMSQPQHF.

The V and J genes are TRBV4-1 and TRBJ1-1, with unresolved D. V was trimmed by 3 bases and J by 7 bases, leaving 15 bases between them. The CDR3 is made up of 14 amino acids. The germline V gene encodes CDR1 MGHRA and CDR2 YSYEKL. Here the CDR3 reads CASSHLEGRIEAFF. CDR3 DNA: TGCGCCAGCAGCCACCTGGAGGGCAGGATTGAAGCTTTCTTT.

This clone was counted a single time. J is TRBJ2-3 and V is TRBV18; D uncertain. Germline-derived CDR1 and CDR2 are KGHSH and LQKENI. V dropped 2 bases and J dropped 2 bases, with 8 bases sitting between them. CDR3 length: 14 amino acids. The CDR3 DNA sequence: TGTGCCAGCTCACCAGTAACGGTCACAGATACGCAGTATTTT. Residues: CASSPVTVTDTQYF.

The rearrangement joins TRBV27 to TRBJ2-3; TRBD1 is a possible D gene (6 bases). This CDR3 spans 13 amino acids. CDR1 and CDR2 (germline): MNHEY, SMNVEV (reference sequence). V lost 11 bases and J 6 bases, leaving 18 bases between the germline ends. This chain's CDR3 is CAAEDRYMDTQYF. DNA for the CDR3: TGTGCCGCGGAAGACAGGTACATGGATACGCAGTATTTT.

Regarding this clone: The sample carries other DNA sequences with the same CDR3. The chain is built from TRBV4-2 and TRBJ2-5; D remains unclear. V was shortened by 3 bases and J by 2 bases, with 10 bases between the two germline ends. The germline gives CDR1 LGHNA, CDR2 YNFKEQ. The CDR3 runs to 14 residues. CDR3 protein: CASSHPSGQETQYF. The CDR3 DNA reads TGTGCCAGCAGCCATCCGAGTGGACAAGAGACCCAGTACTTC.

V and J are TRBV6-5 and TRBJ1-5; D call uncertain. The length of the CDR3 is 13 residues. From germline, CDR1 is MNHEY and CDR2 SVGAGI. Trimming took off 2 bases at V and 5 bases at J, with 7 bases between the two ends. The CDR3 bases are TGTGCCAGCAGTTACGGTTGGGATCAGCCCCAGCATTTT. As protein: CASSYGWDQPQHF.

CDR3 protein: CASSIIMGYEQYF. Written as DNA, the CDR3 is TGTGCCAGTAGTATAATTATGGGGTACGAGCAGTACTTC. The chain links TRBV19 to TRBJ2-7; the D is unclear. CDR1 is LNHDA, CDR2 SQIVND, per germline (reference sequence). The CDR3 has 13 amino acids. The ends were cut back, 2 bases at V and 4 bases at J, with 9 bases in the middle.

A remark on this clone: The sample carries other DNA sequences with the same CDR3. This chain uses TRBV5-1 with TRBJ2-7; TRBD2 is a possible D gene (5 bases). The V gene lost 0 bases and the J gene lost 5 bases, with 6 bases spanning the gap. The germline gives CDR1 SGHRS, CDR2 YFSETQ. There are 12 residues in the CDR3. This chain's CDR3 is CASSLVGNEQYF. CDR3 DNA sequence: TGCGCCAGCAGCTTGGTCGGGAACGAGCAGTACTTC.

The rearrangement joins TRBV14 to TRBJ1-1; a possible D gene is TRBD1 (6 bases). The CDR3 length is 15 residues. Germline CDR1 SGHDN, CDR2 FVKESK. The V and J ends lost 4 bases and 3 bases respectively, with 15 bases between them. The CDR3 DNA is TGTGCCAGCAGCCCCCCTGGGGGGGCGCACACTGAAGCTTTCTTT. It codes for CASSPPGGAHTEAFF. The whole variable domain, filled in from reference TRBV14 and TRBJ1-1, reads EAGVTQFPSHSVIEKGQTVTLRCDPISGHDNLYWYRRVMGKEIKFLLHFVKESKQDESGMPNNRFLAERTGGTYSTLKVQPAELEDSGVYFCASSPPGGAHTEAFFGQGTRLTVV.

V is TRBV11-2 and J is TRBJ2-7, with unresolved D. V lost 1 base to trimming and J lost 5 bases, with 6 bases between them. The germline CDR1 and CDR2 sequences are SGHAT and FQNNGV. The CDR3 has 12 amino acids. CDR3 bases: TGTGCCAGCAGCTTAGGACCCAACGAGCAGTACTTC. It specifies CASSLGPNEQYF.

This chain's CDR3 is CASGRTGGDEQYF. The CDR3 DNA reads as TGTGCCAGCGGTAGGACAGGGGGGGACGAGCAGTACTTC. V and J are TRBV2 and TRBJ2-7; the match to TRBD1 covers 10 bases. The CDR3 is made up of 13 amino acids. Unmatched junction bases numbered 6, after V lost 8 bases and J lost 5 bases. Per the germline V gene, CDR1 is SNHLY and CDR2 is FYNNEI.

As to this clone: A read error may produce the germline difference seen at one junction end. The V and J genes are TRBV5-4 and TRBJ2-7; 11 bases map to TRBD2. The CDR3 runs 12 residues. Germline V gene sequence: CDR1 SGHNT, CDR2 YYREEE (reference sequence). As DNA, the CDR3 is TGCATCACCGGGACTAGCGGCTACGAGCAGTACTTC. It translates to CITGTSGYEQYF.

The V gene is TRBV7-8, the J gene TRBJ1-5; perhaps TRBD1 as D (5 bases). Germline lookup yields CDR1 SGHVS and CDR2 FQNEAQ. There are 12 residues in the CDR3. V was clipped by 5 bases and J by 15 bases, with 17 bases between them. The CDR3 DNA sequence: TGTGCCAGCAGCCCTTTCAGGGAAAAGGTGCATTTT. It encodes CASSPFREKVHF.

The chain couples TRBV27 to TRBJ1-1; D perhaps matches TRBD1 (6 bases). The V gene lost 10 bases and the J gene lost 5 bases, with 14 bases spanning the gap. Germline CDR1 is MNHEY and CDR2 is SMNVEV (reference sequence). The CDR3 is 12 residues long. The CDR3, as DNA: TGTGCCATTAGGGGGGTAGGGACTGAAGCTTTCTTT. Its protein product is CAIRGVGTEAFF.

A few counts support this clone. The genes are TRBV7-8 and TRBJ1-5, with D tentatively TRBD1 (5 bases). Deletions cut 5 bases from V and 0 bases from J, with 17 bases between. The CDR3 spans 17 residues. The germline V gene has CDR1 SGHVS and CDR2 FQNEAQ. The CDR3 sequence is CASSPEAGTNSNQPQHF. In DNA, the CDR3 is TGTGCCAGCAGCCCTGAGGCGGGGACGAATAGCAATCAGCCCCAGCATTTT.

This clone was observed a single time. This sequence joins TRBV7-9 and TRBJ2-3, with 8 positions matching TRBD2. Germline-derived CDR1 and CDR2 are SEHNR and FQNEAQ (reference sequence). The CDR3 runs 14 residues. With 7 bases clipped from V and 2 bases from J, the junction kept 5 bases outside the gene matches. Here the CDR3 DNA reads TGTGCCAGCATCGAGCGGGGGCCCACAGATACGCAGTATTTT. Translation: CASIERGPTDTQYF.

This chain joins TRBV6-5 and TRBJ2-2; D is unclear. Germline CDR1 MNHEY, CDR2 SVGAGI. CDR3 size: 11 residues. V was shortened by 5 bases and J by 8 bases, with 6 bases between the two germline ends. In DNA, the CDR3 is TGTGCCAGCAGTGATTGGGGGGAGCTGTTTTTT. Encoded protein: CASSDWGELFF.

CDR3 nucleotides: TGTGCCAGCAGCCAATTCCAGGGTTACAATGAGCAGTTCTTC. Translated: CASSQFQGYNEQFF. V gene TRBV5-5 combines with J gene TRBJ2-1, with TRBD1 as a possible D gene (5 bases). There are 14 residues in the CDR3. The V end lost 4 bases, the J end lost 4 bases, and 12 bases lay between the germline ends. Germline CDR1 and CDR2: SGHKS and YYEKEE (reference sequence).

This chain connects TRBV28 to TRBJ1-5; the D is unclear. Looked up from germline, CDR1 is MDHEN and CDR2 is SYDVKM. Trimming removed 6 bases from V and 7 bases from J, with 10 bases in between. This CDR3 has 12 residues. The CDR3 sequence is CASSPPGQPQHF. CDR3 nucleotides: TGTGCCAGCAGCCCACCGGGACAGCCCCAGCATTTT.